What follows are 29 T cell receptor beta chains derived from one specimen sequenced in a study of cytomegalovirus exposure and HLA in healthy donors. PCR amplification relied on 60 Vbeta primers (plus 13 Jbeta primers). The table came from immunoSEQ multiplex PCR; TCRdb's copy has only in-frame clones and leaves some out. The clone table shows under 150,000 clones, with the ten largest holding 2% to 3%. Sequenced material: PBMCs. Every receptor here comes from a man aged 40-50 years in good health and CMV-seronegative.

The chain joins TRBV6-5 to TRBJ2-1; D gene uncertain. The germline CDR1 and CDR2 sequences are MNHEY and SVGAGI. The length of the CDR3 is 12 residues. V was trimmed by 5 bases and J by 4 bases, leaving 6 bases between them. CDR3 nucleotides: TGTGCCAGCAGTCGCGGATACAATGAGCAGTTCTTC. It codes for CASSRGYNEQFF.

This chain joins TRBV6-6 and TRBJ1-6, with TRBD1 matching over 9 bases. The CDR3 consists of 14 residues. Germline trimming cut 6 bases from V and 7 bases from J; bases unmatched to any gene: 4. Germline V lookup: CDR1 MNHNY, CDR2 SVGAGI (reference sequence). Written as DNA, the CDR3 is TGTGCCAGCAGCAGGACAGGGGAAAATTCACCCCTCCACTTT. Its protein is CASSRTGENSPLHF.

The chain uses TRBV19 and TRBJ1-3, with D possibly being TRBD1 (5 bases). V was cut by 5 bases and J by 2 bases, with 13 bases left in between. CDR3 length equals 15 residues. CDR1 is LNHDA and CDR2 is SQIVND in the germline V gene (reference sequence). In nucleotides, the CDR3 is TGTGCCAGTAGTCTCGACAGTCTACCTGGAAACACCATATATTTT. Its translation is CASSLDSLPGNTIYF.

Note on this clone: At one end the junction does not follow the germline gene, possibly because of a read error. This chain links TRBV5-1 with TRBJ2-7; weak D call: TRBD2 (5 bases). Germline V lookup: CDR1 SGHRS, CDR2 YFSETQ. This CDR3 contains 15 residues. CDR3 loop: CASSRAAGSSYEQCF. CDR3 coding DNA: TGCGCCAGCAGCCGGGCCGCGGGTAGCTCCTACGAGCAGTGCTTC.

This chain uses TRBV19 with TRBJ1-5; 12 nucleotides agree with TRBD1. This CDR3 is built from 15 residues. V lost 3 bases, J lost 6 bases, and 3 bases stayed unmatched. Germline V lookup: CDR1 LNHDA, CDR2 SQIVND (reference sequence). CDR3 sequence reads: CASSIGTGGSQPQHF. Written as DNA, the CDR3 is TGTGCCAGTAGTATCGGGACAGGGGGCTCTCAGCCCCAGCATTTT.

The chain recombines TRBV7-9 with TRBJ1-3; weak D call: TRBD1 (6 bases). This CDR3 spans 14 amino acids. Trimming shortened V by 5 bases and J by 4 bases, and 12 bases separated the two germline ends. Germline CDR1 SEHNR, CDR2 FQNEAQ (reference sequence). The CDR3 region is CASSVTGIGNTIYF. DNA for the CDR3: TGTGCCAGCAGCGTAACAGGGATCGGAAACACCATATATTTT.

This chain links TRBV7-9 with TRBJ2-6; perhaps TRBD1 as D (6 bases). This CDR3 is 19 amino acids long. With 2 bases removed from V and 3 bases from J, the gap between germline ends came to 20 bases. Germline values: CDR1 SEHNR, CDR2 FQNEAQ (reference sequence). This CDR3 is CASSLYIGTNFGGANVLTF. The CDR3 DNA follows: TGTGCCAGCAGCTTATATATCGGGACAAATTTTGGTGGGGCCAACGTCCTGACTTTC.

CDR3 nucleotide sequence: TGTGCCAGCAGCTTAGTTGCAGTTAATCAGCCCCAGCATTTT. As protein: CASSLVAVNQPQHF. The chain links TRBV7-2 to TRBJ1-5, with D uncertain. The V end lost 1 base, the J end lost 4 bases, and 8 bases lay between the germline ends. The CDR3 runs 14 residues. Germline values: CDR1 SGHTA, CDR2 FQGNSA.

This chain's CDR3 is CASSQELAGGIGGQYF. Here the CDR3 DNA reads TGTGCCAGCAGCCAAGAACTAGCGGGGGGGATTGGAGGGCAGTATTTT. The chain recombines TRBV4-2 with TRBJ2-3; 13 bases line up with TRBD2. The CDR3 is made up of 16 amino acids. Losses at the gene ends were 0 bases for V and 11 bases for J; bases not matched to a gene: 8. The germline V gene encodes CDR1 LGHNA and CDR2 YNFKEQ.

The rearrangement uses TRBV7-9 and TRBJ1-2; D not resolved. The germline V gene has CDR1 SEHNR and CDR2 FQNEAQ (reference sequence). V was clipped by 3 bases and J by 7 bases, with 9 bases between them. The CDR3 extends over 12 amino acids. The CDR3 DNA sequence: TGTGCCAGCAGCTTTGAGTACAGTGGCTACACCTTC. Protein: CASSFEYSGYTF.

The chain employs TRBV6-5 and TRBJ2-5, with a possible D match to TRBD1 (7 bases). The J call is doubtful: the DNA matches TRBJ2-7 better. This CDR3 has 13 residues. The germline gives CDR1 MNHEY, CDR2 SVGAGI. The CDR3 DNA sequence: TGTGCCAGCAGGAGGAGGGGGCGCGACGAGCAGTACTTC. Amino acids: CASRRRGRDEQYF.

The V gene is TRBV7-9, the J gene TRBJ1-6; TRBD1 might be the D (6 bases). The germline gives CDR1 SEHNR, CDR2 FQNEAQ (reference sequence). There are 15 residues in the CDR3. Trimming cost V 6 bases and J 7 bases, with 16 bases left between them. The CDR3 nucleotides are TGTGCCAGCAGGTTTGGAACAGGGACAAATTCACCCCTCCACTTT. Its protein is CASRFGTGTNSPLHF.

This chain links TRBV5-4 with TRBJ1-6, with D tentatively TRBD1 (5 bases). V was cut by 0 bases and J by 13 bases, with 14 bases left in between. CDR3 length equals 14 residues. Germline V gene sequence: CDR1 SGHNT, CDR2 YYREEE (reference sequence). CDR3 coding DNA: TGTGCCAGCAGCTTGGGGGGGGGTCGGACCCCCCTCCACTTT. The encoded protein is CASSLGGGRTPLHF. Combining the CDR3 with reference TRBV5-4 and TRBJ1-6 gives the whole variable domain ETGVTQSPTHLIKTRGQQVTLRCSSQSGHNTVSWYQQALGQGPQFIFQYYREEENGRGNFPPRFSGLQFPNYSSELNVNALELDDSALYLCASSLGGGRTPLHFGNGTRLTVT.

The chain carries TRBV5-1 and TRBJ1-3, with D possibly being TRBD1 (5 bases). Germline V CDR1 and CDR2: SGHRS, YFSETQ. The CDR3 is 14 residues long. Trimming shortened V by 4 bases and J by 4 bases, and 12 bases separated the two germline ends. Here the CDR3 reads CASSHDSHGNTIYF. CDR3 bases: TGCGCCAGCAGCCACGACAGCCACGGAAACACCATATATTTT.

The J gene is TRBJ2-7, the V gene TRBV27, with 8 positions matching TRBD2. In germline, CDR1 is MNHEY, CDR2 SMNVEV (reference sequence). The CDR3 covers 14 residues. The trim removed 3 bases at V and 2 bases at J, leaving 3 bases unmatched. The CDR3 protein is CASSLIGGAYEQYF. CDR3 coding DNA: TGTGCCAGCAGTTTGATCGGGGGGGCCTACGAGCAGTACTTC.

The rearrangement uses TRBV2 and TRBJ1-4; D may be TRBD1 (5 bases). Trimming cost V 6 bases and J 0 bases, with 11 bases left between them. The CDR3 extends over 15 amino acids. The germline V gene encodes CDR1 SNHLY and CDR2 FYNNEI. The CDR3 loop reads CASRRTITTNEKLFF. As DNA, the CDR3 is TGTGCCAGCAGGAGGACAATTACAACTAATGAAAAACTGTTTTTT.

A word on this clone: Sequence at one end of the junction differs from germline and may be a read error. The genes are TRBV12-5 and TRBJ2-3; D unresolved. CDR3 length: 11 amino acids. Germline V CDR1 and CDR2: LGHNT, FRNRAP. In nucleotides, the CDR3 is TGTGCTAGTGGTTTCGGGTCAACCTCGCATTTT. It yields the protein CASGFGSTSHF.

This rearrangement joins TRBV5-6 to TRBJ1-1; 9 bases match TRBD1. Germline trimming cut 5 bases from V and 3 bases from J; bases unmatched to any gene: 11. The length of the CDR3 is 16 residues. CDR1 is SGHDT and CDR2 is YYEEEE in the germline V gene. The CDR3 sequence: CASSPDRGRRDTEAFF. In DNA, the CDR3 is TGTGCCAGCAGTCCGGACAGGGGCAGGAGGGACACTGAAGCTTTCTTT.

The genes are TRBV18 and TRBJ1-3; 10 bases line up with TRBD1. The CDR3 runs 15 residues. The trim removed 3 bases at V and 2 bases at J, leaving 1 base unmatched. The germline V gene encodes CDR1 KGHSH and CDR2 LQKENI. CDR3 amino acids: CASSPGQGAGNTIYF. Written as DNA, the CDR3 is TGTGCCAGCTCACCTGGACAGGGGGCTGGAAACACCATATATTTT.

The rearrangement links TRBV19 to TRBJ1-2; 9 bases agree with TRBD1. The CDR3 has 14 amino acids. With V trimmed by 5 bases and J by 5 bases, 6 bases remained unmatched. The germline V gene encodes CDR1 LNHDA and CDR2 SQIVND (reference sequence). The CDR3 reads CASSLTGGEYGYTF. The CDR3, as DNA: TGTGCCAGTAGTCTGACAGGGGGAGAATATGGCTACACCTTC.

CDR3 nucleotide sequence: TGTGCCAGCAGCCAAGATCTAGCGGGGGGGCCAGATACGCAGTATTTT. Translated: CASSQDLAGGPDTQYF. V usage is TRBV4-2 and J usage is TRBJ2-3, with TRBD2 matching over 12 bases. The CDR3 sequence is 16 residues long. The trim removed 0 bases at V and 4 bases at J, leaving 2 bases unmatched. The germline V gene has CDR1 LGHNA and CDR2 YNFKEQ.

The genes are TRBV7-9 and TRBJ2-1; tentatively, D is TRBD1 (6 bases). The ends were cut back, 5 bases at V and 6 bases at J, with 17 bases in the middle. Germline V gene lookup returns CDR1 SEHNR and CDR2 FQNEAQ (reference sequence). This CDR3 is built from 15 residues. The CDR3 DNA reads TGTGCCAGCAGCGCCCCCGGGACAACTATCAATGAGCAGTTCTTC. It yields the protein CASSAPGTTINEQFF. Full variable domain (outside the CDR3, taken from reference TRBV7-9 and TRBJ2-1): DTGVSQNPRHKITKRGQNVTFRCDPISEHNRLYWYRQTLGQGPEFLTYFQNEAQLEKSRLLSDRFSAERPKGSFSTLEIQRTEQGDSAMYLCASSAPGTTINEQFFGPGTRLTVL.

This chain links TRBV6-1 with TRBJ1-2; D ambiguous. Per the germline V gene, CDR1 is MNHNS and CDR2 is SASEGT. This CDR3 comprises 13 residues. Deletions cut 2 bases from V and 4 bases from J, with 8 bases between. The CDR3 DNA reads TGTGCCAGCAGTGAATACAGTTCCTATGGCTACACCTTC. The encoded protein is CASSEYSSYGYTF.

The V gene is TRBV5-6, the J gene TRBJ1-2, with TRBD1 matching over 11 bases. Unmatched junction bases numbered 8, after V lost 2 bases and J lost 8 bases. Germline assignment: CDR1 SGHDT and CDR2 YYEEEE. CDR3 length: 15 residues. Here the CDR3 DNA reads TGTGCCAGCAGCTTCGGTTGGGGACAGGGGGGCGGCTACACCTTC. Translated, it gives CASSFGWGQGGGYTF.

The chain combines TRBV5-1 with TRBJ2-5, with 8 bases that match TRBD2. The CDR3 is made up of 15 amino acids. Germline CDR1 reads SGHRS; CDR2 reads YFSETQ. Unmatched junction bases numbered 6, after V lost 0 bases and J lost 5 bases. The CDR3: CASSLAGRGYETQYF. DNA of the CDR3: TGCGCCAGCAGCTTGGCCGGGAGGGGTTATGAGACCCAGTACTTC.

The chain couples TRBV11-1 to TRBJ1-1; perhaps TRBD1 as D (6 bases). The V end was cut by 7 bases, the J end by 11 bases, with 26 bases between. Germline values: CDR1 SGHAT, CDR2 FQDESV (reference sequence). This CDR3 region has 15 residues. Here the CDR3 reads CASKGPDGGAQEAFF. CDR3 nucleotides: TGTGCCAGCAAGGGCCCAGATGGGGGCGCCCAAGAGGCTTTCTTT. Using reference TRBV11-1 and TRBJ1-1 for the parts outside the CDR3, the full variable domain is EAEVAQSPRYKITEKSQAVAFWCDPISGHATLYWYRQILGQGPELLVQFQDESVVDDSQLPKDRFSAERLKGVDSTLKIQPAELGDSAMYLCASKGPDGGAQEAFFGQGTRLTVV.

The chain joins TRBV11-2 to TRBJ2-3; D not certain. Germline CDR1 SGHAT, CDR2 FQNNGV. CDR3 length: 14 amino acids. Trimming took off 2 bases at V and 1 base at J, with 7 bases between the two ends. In DNA, the CDR3 is TGTGCCAGCAGCTTAACGGTCGGCACAGATACGCAGTATTTT. Translated: CASSLTVGTDTQYF. Full variable domain (remainder filled in from reference TRBV11-2 and TRBJ2-3): EAGVAQSPRYKIIEKRQSVAFWCNPISGHATLYWYQQILGQGPKLLIQFQNNGVVDDSQLPKDRFSAERLKGVDSTLKIQPAKLEDSAVYLCASSLTVGTDTQYFGPGTRLTVL.

The V and J genes are TRBV9 and TRBJ1-1; D gene unclear. The V gene's germline CDR1 is SGDLS and CDR2 YYNGEE. Trimming left V 4 bases short and J 1 base short, with 11 bases between. CDR3 length equals 14 residues. In DNA form, the CDR3 reads TGTGCCAGCAGCTCGGACGGGAAGAACACTGAAGCTTTCTTT. This translates into CASSSDGKNTEAFF.

The rearrangement links TRBV18 to TRBJ1-1, with 10 bases fitting TRBD1. The CDR3 length is 14 residues. Germline loops: CDR1 KGHSH, CDR2 LQKENI. Trimming took 4 bases from V and 7 from J; bases not matched to a gene: 6. The CDR3 nucleotides are TGTGCCAGCTCACAGACAGGGGGCATGATTGAAGCTTTCTTT. Translated, it gives CASSQTGGMIEAFF.